This TCR beta chain was observed in a study of T cells in Graves' hyperthyroidism and ophthalmopathy. Authors of the study amplified TCR beta CDR3 regions from RNA transcripts. The HTBI set primed first-round TCR CDR3 RT-PCR. TCRdb re-called the multiplex PCR reads with MiXCR, one entry per CDR3 protein. The profile shows under 650,000 distinct CDR3 sequences, 15% to 20% of them singletons. Per germline, CDR1 DFQATT and CDR2 SNEGSKA (reference sequence). The trim removed 1 base at V and 3 bases at J, leaving 0 bases unmatched. The CDR3 contains 15 residues. A lack of ophthalmopathy progression within 18 months defined stable Graves' hyperthyroidism. Hyperthyroidism, newly diagnosed and lasting under 2 months, affected patients aged 18 to 65. Lactation, pregnancy, other autoimmune disease or uncontrolled infection led to exclusion of patients. This sample holds PBMCs from 10 ml fresh peripheral blood.

This clonotype was detected many times. The gene calls are TRBV20-1 and TRBJ2-1; 13 nucleotides agree with TRBD2. The sample was blood. This sequence was found in a woman aged 25 to 45 with Graves' hyperthyroidism. The CDR3 is CSARGTSGSYNEQFF. The CDR3 coding sequence is TGCAGTGCTAGAGGGACTAGCGGGAGCTACAATGAGCAGTTCTTC.